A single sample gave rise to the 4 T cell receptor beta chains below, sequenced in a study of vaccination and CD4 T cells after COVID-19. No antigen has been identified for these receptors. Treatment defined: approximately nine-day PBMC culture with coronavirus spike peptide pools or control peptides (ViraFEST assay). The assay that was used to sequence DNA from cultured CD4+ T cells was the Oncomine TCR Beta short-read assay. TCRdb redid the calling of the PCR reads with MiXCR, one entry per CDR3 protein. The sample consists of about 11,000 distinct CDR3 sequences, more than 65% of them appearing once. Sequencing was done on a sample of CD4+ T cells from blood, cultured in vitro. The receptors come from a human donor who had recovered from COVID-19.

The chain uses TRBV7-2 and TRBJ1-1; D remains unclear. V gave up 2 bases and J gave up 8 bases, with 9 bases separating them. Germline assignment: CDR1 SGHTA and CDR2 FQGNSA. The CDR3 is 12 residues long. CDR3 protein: CASSLSGMEAFF. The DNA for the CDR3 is TGTGCCAGCAGCTTAAGTGGAATGGAAGCTTTCTTT.

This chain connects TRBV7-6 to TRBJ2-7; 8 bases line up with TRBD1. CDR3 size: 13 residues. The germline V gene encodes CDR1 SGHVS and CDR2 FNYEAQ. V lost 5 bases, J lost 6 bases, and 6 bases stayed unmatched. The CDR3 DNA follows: TGTGCCAGCAGCCCCAGGGGGCAGCGCGAGCAGTACTTC. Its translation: CASSPRGQREQYF.

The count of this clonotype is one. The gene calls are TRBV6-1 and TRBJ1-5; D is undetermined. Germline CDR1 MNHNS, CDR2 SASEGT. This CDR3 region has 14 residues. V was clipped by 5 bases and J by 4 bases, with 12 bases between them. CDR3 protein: CASSPRQSNQPQHF. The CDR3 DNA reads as TGTGCCAGCAGTCCCCGCCAGTCAAATCAGCCCCAGCATTTT.

The CDR3 sequence is CASTQGTTEAFF. CDR3 bases: TGTGCCAGCACGCAGGGAACCACTGAAGCTTTCTTT. The J gene is TRBJ1-1, the V gene TRBV28; D possibly corresponds to TRBD1 (5 bases). V was trimmed by 7 bases and J by 4 bases, leaving 10 bases between them. The CDR3 is made up of 12 amino acids. CDR1 MDHEN and CDR2 SYDVKM come from the germline V gene.